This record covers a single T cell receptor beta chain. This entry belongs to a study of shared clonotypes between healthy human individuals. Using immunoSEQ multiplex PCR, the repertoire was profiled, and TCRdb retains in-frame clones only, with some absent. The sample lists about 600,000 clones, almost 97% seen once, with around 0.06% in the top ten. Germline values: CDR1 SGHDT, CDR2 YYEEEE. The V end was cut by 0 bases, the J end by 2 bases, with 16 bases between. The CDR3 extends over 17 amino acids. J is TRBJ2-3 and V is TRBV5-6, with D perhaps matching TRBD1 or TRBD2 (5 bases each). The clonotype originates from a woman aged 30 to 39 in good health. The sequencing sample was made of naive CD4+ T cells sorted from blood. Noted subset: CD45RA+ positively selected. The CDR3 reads CASSLGPGWGSTDTQYF. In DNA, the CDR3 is TGTGCCAGCAGCTTGGGACCCGGATGGGGGTCCACAGATACGCAGTATTTT.